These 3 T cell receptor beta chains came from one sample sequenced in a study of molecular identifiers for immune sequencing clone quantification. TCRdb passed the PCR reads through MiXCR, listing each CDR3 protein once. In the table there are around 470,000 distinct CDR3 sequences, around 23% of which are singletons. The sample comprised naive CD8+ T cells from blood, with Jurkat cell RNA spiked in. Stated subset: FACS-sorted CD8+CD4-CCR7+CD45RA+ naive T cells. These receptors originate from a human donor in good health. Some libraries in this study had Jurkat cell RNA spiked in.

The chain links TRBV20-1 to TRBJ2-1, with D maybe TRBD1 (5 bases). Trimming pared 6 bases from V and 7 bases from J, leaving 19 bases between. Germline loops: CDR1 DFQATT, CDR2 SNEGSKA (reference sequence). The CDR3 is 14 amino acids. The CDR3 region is CSALDSSYRNEQFF. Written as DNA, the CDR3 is TGCAGTGCCCTTGACAGCTCCTACCGGAATGAGCAGTTCTTC.

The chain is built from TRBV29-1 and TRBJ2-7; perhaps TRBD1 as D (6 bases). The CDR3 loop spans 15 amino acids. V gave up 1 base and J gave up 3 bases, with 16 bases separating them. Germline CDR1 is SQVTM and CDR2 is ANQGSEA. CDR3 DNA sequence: TGCAGCGTTGAAGGCACAGGGTTGAGTGACTACGAGCAGTACTTC. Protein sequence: CSVEGTGLSDYEQYF.

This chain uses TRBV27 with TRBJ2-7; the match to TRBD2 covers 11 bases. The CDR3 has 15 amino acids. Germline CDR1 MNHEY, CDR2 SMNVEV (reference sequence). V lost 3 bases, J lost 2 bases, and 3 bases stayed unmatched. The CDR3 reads CASSFGTSGPYEQYF. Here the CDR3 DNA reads TGTGCCAGCAGTTTTGGGACTAGCGGCCCCTACGAGCAGTACTTC.